This T cell receptor (beta chain) was recorded in a study of cytomegalovirus exposure and HLA in healthy donors. Study information: The approximately 610 first-cohort repertoires shared a platform with the 100 to 150 validation repertoires, as reported in a later analysis.

Study outcomes and limitations: Many donors shared some public TCRs, even though most TCR sequences were rare. A list of about 160 TCR beta chains associated with cytomegalovirus was given.

As to this clone: Its antigen is not identified.

This CDR3 comprises 17 residues. Method: immunoSEQ multiplex PCR; TCRdb's copy keeps in-frame clones and lacks some. This sample has about 160,000 clones, with roughly 89% found just once. Sample: PBMCs. The rearrangement uses TRBV21-1 and TRBJ2-1; the table's D call, TRBD2, was not checked against the DNA. TRBV21-1 constitutes a pseudogene. This receptor was identified in a woman aged 18-29 years in good health and CMV-seropositive. Here the CDR3 reads CASSKRLAGVLLGEQFF. The CDR3 nucleotides read TGTGCCAGCAGCAAGCGACTAGCGGGAGTGCTCTTGGGTGAGCAGTTCTTC.